This T cell receptor beta chain comes out of a study of regulatory T cells in long-lasting Graves disease. Study as a whole: Treatment with antithyroid drugs for over 5 years, together with positive TSH receptor antibodies, meant persistent Graves' disease. Whole-study results and caveats: Persistent disease samples used TRBV28, TRBJ1-2 and TRBJ2-5 preferentially. More public clonotypes were shared by persistent patients (around 2,800) than by new patients (approximately 1,000). Graves' patients with persistent disease showed TCR diversity lower than patients newly diagnosed.

On this clonotype: Its matching antigen is unknown.

Per the germline V gene, CDR1 is LNHDA and CDR2 is SQIVND (reference sequence). This CDR3 contains 15 residues. Trimming cost V 0 bases and J 1 base, with 10 bases left between them. Time point here: persistent/refractory GD, antithyroid drugs over 5 years with positive TRAb. PBMC-extracted RNA yielded the TCR library. Sequencing libraries for TCR beta were prepared with iRepertoire HTBI primers and Arm-PCR of CDR3 regions. One entry per CDR3 protein results from TCRdb running MiXCR on the multiplex PCR reads. The sample lists about 470,000 distinct CDR3 sequences, around 21% occurring once. The rearrangement uses TRBV19 and TRBJ2-7; D unresolved. This clonotype was obtained from a female donor with Graves disease. Source: peripheral blood mononuclear cells (PBMCs), taken when the disease was refractory, from a patient treated with antithyroid drugs. CDR3 protein: CASSIDGLRSYEQYF. The CDR3, as DNA: TGTGCCAGTAGTATAGATGGGCTTCGATCCTACGAGCAGTACTTC.